The rows below give T cell receptor beta chains drawn from one sample of a study. Each CDR3 protein gets one entry after TCRdb re-called the 5' RACE reads with MiXCR. The data hold fewer than 12,000 distinct CDR3 sequences, with roughly 15% observed a single time. Material for sequencing was Tregs sorted from a lymph node. Every receptor here comes from a female donor with breast cancer. Each CDR3 is given with its conserved first and last residue. D genes are given only for firm matches. Rows give clone size only sometimes, using once, few, many, or a class for an expanded clone.

j_call	clone_size	v_call	d_call	cdr3_nt	cdr3_aa
TRBJ2-1	many	TRBV5-1	TRBD2	TGCGCCAGCAGTCCCGGGACTAGCGGGAGGGCCATCTACAATGAGCAGTTCTTC	CASSPGTSGRAIYNEQFF
TRBJ2-3	many	TRBV28	TRBD2	TGTGCCAGCAGTTTGGGACTAGCGGGAGTGTCAGATACGCAGTATTTT	CASSLGLAGVSDTQYF
TRBJ2-2	NA	TRBV11-2	NA	TGTGCCAGCAGTTGGACTTCCACCGGGGAGCTGTTTTTT	CASSWTSTGELFF
TRBJ2-2	many	TRBV24-1	NA	TGTGCCACCAGGGCCCTTACCGGGGAGCTGTTTTTT	CATRALTGELFF
TRBJ1-1	many	TRBV7-9	NA	TGTGCCAGCAGCTTAGTGAACACTGAAGCTTTCTTT	CASSLVNTEAFF
TRBJ1-1	medium-sized	TRBV7-2	NA	TGTGCCAGCAGCTTAGGGAATATGAACACTGAAGCTTTCTTT	CASSLGNMNTEAFF
TRBJ1-5	medium-sized	TRBV6-1	NA	TGTGCCAGCAGTGAACGTCTAGGGGCAAGCAATCAGCCCCAGCATTTT	CASSERLGASNQPQHF
TRBJ2-2	many	TRBV6-2/TRBV6-3	TRBD2	TGTGCCAGCAGCCCCTGGACTAGCGGGAGGTCCGGGGAGCTGTTTTTT	CASSPWTSGRSGELFF
TRBJ2-5	many	TRBV5-1	NA	TGCGCCAGCAGCTTGGGTGCGACAAGTCAAGAGACCCAGTACTTC	CASSLGATSQETQYF
TRBJ1-5	NA	TRBV4-1	TRBD1	TGCGCCAGCAGCCAAGGAAGAGGGGGCAGAGCCTCGGGGAGCAATCAGCCCCAGCATTTT	CASSQGRGGRASGSNQPQHF
TRBJ2-5	many	TRBV3-1	NA	TGTGCCAGCAGCCAACAAATCGGGTACCAAGAGACCCAGTACTTC	CASSQQIGYQETQYF
TRBJ1-5	medium-sized	TRBV6-1	NA	TGTGCCAGCAGTGAAGCGCCTGGGGAGCCCCAGCATTTT	CASSEAPGEPQHF
TRBJ1-6	NA	TRBV6-5	NA	TGTGCCAGCAGTTACAGGGGATTCGGCGGCTCCTATAATTCACCCCTCCACTTT	CASSYRGFGGSYNSPLHF
TRBJ1-6	many	TRBV12-3/TRBV12-4	NA	TGTGCCAGCAGTTTTACGTCGGATTATAATTCACCCCTCCACTTT	CASSFTSDYNSPLHF
TRBJ2-7	many	TRBV28	NA	TGTGCCAGCAGTTTCTCGACTTTTACCTACGAGCAGTACTTC	CASSFSTFTYEQYF
TRBJ1-5	many	TRBV2	NA	TGTGCCAGCAGTGAACGGAAAGGGGTAGGCAATCAGCCCCAGCATTTT	CASSERKGVGNQPQHF
TRBJ2-7	NA	TRBV12-3/TRBV12-4	TRBD1	TGTGCCAGCAGCCGGGACAGGGGCTGCGAGCAGTACTTC	CASSRDRGCEQYF
TRBJ2-1	NA	TRBV5-1	TRBD1	TGCGCCGGCAGGTCCGGGACAGGGGGCTTGAGTTCCTACAATGAGCAGTTCTTC	CAGRSGTGGLSSYNEQFF
TRBJ1-6	many	TRBV12-3/TRBV12-4	NA	TGTGCCAGCACCCCACAAATGGGTTCACCCCTCCACTTT	CASTPQMGSPLHF
TRBJ2-7	medium-sized	TRBV10-3	NA	TGTGCCATCAGTGTCGAGGCTACACTTCCCTACGAGCAGTACTTC	CAISVEATLPYEQYF
TRBJ2-4	NA	TRBV20-1	TRBD1	TGCAGTGCGCCTGAACAGGGGGGTTCAAGCATTCAGTACTTC	CSAPEQGGSSIQYF
TRBJ2-7	many	TRBV5-1	TRBD2	TGCGCCAGCAGCTTGGGCGGGGGGAGCTACGAGCAGTACTTC	CASSLGGGSYEQYF
TRBJ1-1	NA	TRBV12-3/TRBV12-4	TRBD1	TGTGCCAGCAGTCCCGGGACAGGGCACGCTGAAGCTTTCTTT	CASSPGTGHAEAFF
TRBJ1-2	NA	TRBV25-1	NA	TGTGCCAGCAGTGACAGCCGCGATGGCCACACCTTC	CASSDSRDGHTF
TRBJ2-7	medium-sized	TRBV6-1	NA	TGTGCCAGCAGTCGGTCCGGATCCTCCTACGAGCAGTACTTC	CASSRSGSSYEQYF
TRBJ2-1	medium-sized	TRBV7-2	TRBD2	TGTGCCAGCAGCACTCAGGCGGGAGAATACTCTGAGCAGTTCTTC	CASSTQAGEYSEQFF
TRBJ2-2	NA	TRBV4-1	TRBD2	TGCGCCAGCAGCCAAGGGCCACTAGCGAGACGTCGCACCGGGGAGCTGGTTTTT	CASSQGPLARRRTGELVF
TRBJ2-6	many	TRBV7-9	NA	TGTGCCAGCAGCTTAGGGGGCTCTGGGGCCAACGTCCTGACTTTC	CASSLGGSGANVLTF